These T cell receptor beta chains were read from a single sample in a study of OX40 agonist ivuxolimab in advanced cancers. Clones were sequenced by immunoSEQ multiplex PCR, and TCRdb holds only the in-frame ones, with some missing. The table shows tens of thousands of clones, with about four fifths occurring only once. The sample in question was CD4+ or CD8+ T cells sorted from blood, obtained in a trial of the OX40 agonist ivuxolimab. The receptors stem from an adult with an advanced solid tumor such as melanoma, head and neck, liver or kidney cancer. CDR3s include the opening cysteine and the closing phenylalanine or tryptophan. Each record gives: D gene, V gene, clone size, J gene, CDR3 DNA, CDR3 protein. A D gene is named only where the DNA matches it firmly. Clone sizes are given selectively: once, few, many, or a class where the clone is expanded.

>-|TRBV5-1|-|TRBJ2-3
TGCGCCAGCAGCTTGGAAGTAGGCCCTACGATCACAGATACGCAGTATTTT
CASSLEVGPTITDTQYF
>-|TRBV5-6|-|TRBJ2-7
TGTGCCAGCAGCTTGGGCGGCTACGAGCAGTACTTC
CASSLGGYEQYF
>-|TRBV28|-|TRBJ1-2
TGTGCCAGCAGTTTCGGAGGAAATGGCTACACCTTC
CASSFGGNGYTF
>-|TRBV27|many|TRBJ1-1
TGTGCCAGCAGTTTTGGGGGCGCGGGGAACACTGAAGCTTTCTTT
CASSFGGAGNTEAFF
>-|TRBV28|-|TRBJ1-3
TGTGCCAGCAGCCGAAGAGCCTCCTCTGGAAACACCATATATTTT
CASSRRASSGNTIYF
>-|TRBV4-1|-|TRBJ2-5
TGCGCCAGCAGCCAGGAACCCGGGACGGACGGGGAGACCCAGTACTTC
CASSQEPGTDGETQYF
>-|TRBV10-3|few|TRBJ2-7
TGTGCCATCAGTGAGTCTAGTCCGGGGGGCCTAAACTACGAGCAGTACTTC
CAISESSPGGLNYEQYF
>-|TRBV7-2|-|TRBJ2-7
TGTGCCAGCAGCTGGGGCGAGGGCTACGAGCAGTACTTC
CASSWGEGYEQYF
>TRBD1|TRBV14|-|TRBJ2-7
TGTGCCAGCAGCCAAAGCGGACAGGGTGATTACGAGCAGTACTTC
CASSQSGQGDYEQYF
>TRBD1|TRBV4-2|-|TRBJ1-3
TGTGCCAGCAGCCAAGGGGGACAGGGGCCCACCATATATTTT
CASSQGGQGPTIYF
>-|TRBV28|-|TRBJ1-1
TGTGCCAGCAGTTTGACCATGAACACTGAAGCTTTCTTT
CASSLTMNTEAFF
>TRBD2|TRBV7-2|-|TRBJ2-1
TGTGCCAGCAGCTCCCTAGCGGGGGAGCAGTTCTTC
CASSSLAGEQFF
>-|TRBV7-6|once|TRBJ2-7
TGTGCCAGCAGCCTAGAGGAGGGCTCCTACGAGCAGTACTTC
CASSLEEGSYEQYF
>TRBD2|TRBV15|-|TRBJ2-3
TGTGCCACCAGCTCCCCAGCGGGGAGTTCGGATACGCAGTATTTT
CATSSPAGSSDTQYF
>-|TRBV7-9|few|TRBJ1-1
TGTGCCAGCAGAGGGGGTCAGGGGAACACTGAAGCTTTCTTT
CASRGGQGNTEAFF
>-|TRBV28|-|TRBJ1-2
TGTGCCAGCAGTGCAGCAGGGGAAGGCTATGGCTACACCTTC
CASSAAGEGYGYTF
>-|TRBV11-2|-|TRBJ2-7
TGTGCCAGCAGCTCGGCATGGGGGCCCTCCTACGAGCAGTACTTC
CASSSAWGPSYEQYF
>-|TRBV28|-|TRBJ1-5
TGTGCCAGCAGTTTATGGGGGGAAGGCAATCAGCCCCAGCATTTT
CASSLWGEGNQPQHF
>TRBD2|TRBV27|-|TRBJ2-1
TGTGCCAGCAGTTTGTCGACTAGCGGGAGGGTTGAGCAGTTCTTC
CASSLSTSGRVEQFF
>-|TRBV13|-|TRBJ1-1
TGTGCCAGCAGCTTAGATGGGTCAGGGATAATGAACACTGAAGCTTTCTTT
CASSLDGSGIMNTEAFF
>-|TRBV7-9|-|TRBJ2-7
TGTGCCAGCAGCTTATCTAGCTACGAGCAGTACTTC
CASSLSSYEQYF
>TRBD2|TRBV7-9|-|TRBJ2-3
TGTGCCAGCAGCTCTCCGCGCGCGGGGGAGGTAGATACGCAGTATTTT
CASSSPRAGEVDTQYF
>-|TRBV11-2|once|TRBJ2-5
TGTGCCAGCAGCTTAGCGGGGGACGGAAAAGAGACCCAGTACTTC
CASSLAGDGKETQYF
>TRBD2|TRBV9|-|TRBJ2-3
TGTGCCAGCAGCCCTGTAGCGGGAGTAAATTTCCGTACGCAGTATTTT
CASSPVAGVNFRTQYF
>-|TRBV2|-|TRBJ2-1
TGTGCCACCCAGCGTAGCTCCTACAATGAGCAGTTCTTC
CATQRSSYNEQFF
>-|TRBV28|-|TRBJ1-4
TGTGCCAGCAGTTATTGGACAGTCGAAGAAACTAATGAAAAACTGTTTTTT
CASSYWTVEETNEKLFF
>-|TRBV13|once|TRBJ2-7
TGTGCCAGCAGTTACTCCTCTTTCTACGAGCAGTACTTC
CASSYSSFYEQYF
>-|TRBV7-3|few|TRBJ1-2
TGTGCCAGCAGCAATACAGGAAGCGATGGCTACACCTTC
CASSNTGSDGYTF
>TRBD1|TRBV7-9|-|TRBJ2-7
TGTGCCAGCGAGGGGGACAGATCCTACGAGCAGTACTTC
CASEGDRSYEQYF
>-|TRBV5-6|-|TRBJ1-5
TGTGCCAGCAGCTCCGCGGGCCGAAATCAGCCCCAGCATTTT
CASSSAGRNQPQHF
>-|TRBV11-1|-|TRBJ2-3
TGTGCCAGCAGCCCCCCCTCAGATACGCAGTATTTT
CASSPPSDTQYF
>TRBD1|TRBV5-1|-|TRBJ2-1
TGCGCCAGCAGCTTCGACAGGGAGAGTCGGTTATACAATGAGCAGTTCTTC
CASSFDRESRLYNEQFF
>-|TRBV27|-|TRBJ1-1
TGTGCCAGCAGTTTCTTGGGGGCTACTGAAGCTTTCTTT
CASSFLGATEAFF
>-|TRBV5-1|-|TRBJ2-5
TGCGCCAGCAGCGGACGGTCCCCTCTTGAGACCCAGTACTTC
CASSGRSPLETQYF
>-|TRBV2|-|TRBJ2-7
TGTGCCAGCAGTGCGGGCGGGCCGATCTACGAGCAGTACTTC
CASSAGGPIYEQYF
>TRBD1|TRBV6-5|few|TRBJ1-1
TGTGCCAGCAGTTATACTGTAGGGGGCGGGACTGAAGCTTTCTTT
CASSYTVGGGTEAFF
>TRBD2|TRBV6-4|-|TRBJ2-7
TGTGCCAGCAGGCGAGGACTAGCGGGAGAGGACTACGAGCAGTACTTC
CASRRGLAGEDYEQYF
>-|TRBV20-1|-|TRBJ1-2
TGCAGTGCCCCCGGAGGCTACACCTTC
CSAPGGYTF
>-|TRBV5-1|-|TRBJ2-3
TGCGCCAGCAGCTTGACGGATACGCAGTATTTT
CASSLTDTQYF
>-|TRBV13|few|TRBJ2-2
TGTGCCAGCAGCTTAGGCCGGCTCGCCGGGGAGCTGTTTTTT
CASSLGRLAGELFF
>-|TRBV2|-|TRBJ1-2
TGTGCCAGCAGTATGGGGGGATGGACTAACTATGGCTACACCTTC
CASSMGGWTNYGYTF
>-|TRBV7-9|-|TRBJ2-5
TGTGCCAGCAGCATTGGGCAGGCGATCCAAGAGACCCAGTACTTC
CASSIGQAIQETQYF
>-|TRBV28|-|TRBJ2-1
TGTGCCAGCAGTTTAGGACAGGGAGGGGATGAGCAGTTCTTC
CASSLGQGGDEQFF
>-|TRBV2|few|TRBJ1-3
TGTGCCAGCGGTGGGCGGGAACCCTCTGGAAACACCATATATTTT
CASGGREPSGNTIYF
>-|TRBV28|-|TRBJ1-2
TGTGCCAGCAGTTTTTCGCAGGGAATTGGATATGGCTACACCTTC
CASSFSQGIGYGYTF
>-|TRBV27|-|TRBJ2-1
TGTGCCACCTTCGGCGATGAGCAGTTCTTC
CATFGDEQFF
>TRBD1|TRBV7-9|-|TRBJ1-4
TGTGCCAGCAGCGCCCCGGGACAGGGGTGGGAAAAACTGTTTTTT
CASSAPGQGWEKLFF
>TRBD1|TRBV29-1|-|TRBJ2-3
TGCAGCGTTGAGGGACAGGCACATACGCAGTATTTT
CSVEGQAHTQYF
>-|TRBV11-2|-|TRBJ2-3
TGTGCCAGCAGCTTAGCCCCCCTCACGAGCACAGATACGCAGTATTTT
CASSLAPLTSTDTQYF
>TRBD1|TRBV7-8|-|TRBJ1-5
TGTGCCAGCAGCCCCCGGACAGGGCTTGTGGTTCAGCCCCAGCATTTT
CASSPRTGLVVQPQHF
>-|TRBV6-5|-|TRBJ2-3
TGTGCCAGCAGTTACGGTACCACTAGCACAGATACGCAGTATTTT
CASSYGTTSTDTQYF